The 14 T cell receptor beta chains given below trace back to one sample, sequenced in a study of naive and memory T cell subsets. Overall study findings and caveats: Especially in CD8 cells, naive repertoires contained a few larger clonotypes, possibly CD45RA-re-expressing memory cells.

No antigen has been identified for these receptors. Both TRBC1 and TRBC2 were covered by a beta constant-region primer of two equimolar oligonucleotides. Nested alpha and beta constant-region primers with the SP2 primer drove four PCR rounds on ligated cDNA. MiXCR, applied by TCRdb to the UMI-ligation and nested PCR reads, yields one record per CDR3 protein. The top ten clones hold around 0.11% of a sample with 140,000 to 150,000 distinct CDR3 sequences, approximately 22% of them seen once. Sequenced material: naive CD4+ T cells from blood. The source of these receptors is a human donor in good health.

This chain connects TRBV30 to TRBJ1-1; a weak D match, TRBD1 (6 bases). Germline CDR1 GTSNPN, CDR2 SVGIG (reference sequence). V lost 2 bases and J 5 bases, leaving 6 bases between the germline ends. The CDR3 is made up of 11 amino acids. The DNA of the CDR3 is TGTGCCTGGAGTAGGGGGACTGAAGCTTTCTTT. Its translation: CAWSRGTEAFF.

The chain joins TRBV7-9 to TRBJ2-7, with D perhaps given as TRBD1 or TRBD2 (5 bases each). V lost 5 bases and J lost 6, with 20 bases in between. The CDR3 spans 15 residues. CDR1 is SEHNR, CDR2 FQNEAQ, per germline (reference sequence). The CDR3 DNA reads TGTGCCAGCAGCCCAGAGGGCAGGGTGAACCCCGAGCAGTACTTC. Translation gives CASSPEGRVNPEQYF.

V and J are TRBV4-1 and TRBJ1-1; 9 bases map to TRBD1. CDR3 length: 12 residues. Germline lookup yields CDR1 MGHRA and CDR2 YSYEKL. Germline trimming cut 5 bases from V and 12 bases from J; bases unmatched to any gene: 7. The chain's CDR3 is CASSFRTGETFF. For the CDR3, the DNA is TGCGCCAGCAGCTTTCGGACAGGGGAGACTTTCTTT.

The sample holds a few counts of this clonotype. The CDR3 region has the DNA TGCGCCAGCAGCTTGGCACCGCATGGGGGCTCGAACACCGGGGAGCTGTTTTTT. Protein: CASSLAPHGGSNTGELFF. The chain joins TRBV5-1 to TRBJ2-2, with a weak D call TRBD1 (6 bases). Trimming left V 0 bases short and J 0 bases short, with 15 bases between. CDR3 length: 18 residues. Germline lookup yields CDR1 SGHRS and CDR2 YFSETQ.

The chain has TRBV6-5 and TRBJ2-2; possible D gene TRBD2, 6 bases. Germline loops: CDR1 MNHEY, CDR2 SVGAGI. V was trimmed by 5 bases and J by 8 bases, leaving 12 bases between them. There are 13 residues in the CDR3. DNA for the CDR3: TGTGCCAGCAGTCTCTGGAGGGATGGGGAGCTGTTTTTT. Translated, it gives CASSLWRDGELFF.

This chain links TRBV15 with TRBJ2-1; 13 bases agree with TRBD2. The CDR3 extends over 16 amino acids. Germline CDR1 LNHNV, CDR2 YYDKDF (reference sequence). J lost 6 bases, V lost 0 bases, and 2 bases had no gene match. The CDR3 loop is CATSREGLAGVNEQFF. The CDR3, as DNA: TGTGCCACCAGCAGAGAAGGACTAGCGGGAGTCAATGAGCAGTTCTTC.

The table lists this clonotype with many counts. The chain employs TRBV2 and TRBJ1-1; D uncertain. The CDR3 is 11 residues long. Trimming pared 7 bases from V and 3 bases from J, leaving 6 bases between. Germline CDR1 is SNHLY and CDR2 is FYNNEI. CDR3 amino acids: CASIYHTEAFF. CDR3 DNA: TGTGCCAGCATATACCACACTGAAGCTTTCTTT.

CDR3 DNA: TGCGCCAGCAGCTTGGAAGGGGACGAGCAGTACTTC. Protein sequence: CASSLEGDEQYF. This sequence joins TRBV5-1 and TRBJ2-7; weak D call: TRBD1 (5 bases). This CDR3 is built from 12 residues. Per the germline V gene, CDR1 is SGHRS and CDR2 is YFSETQ. V lost 0 bases to trimming and J lost 5 bases, with 6 bases between them.

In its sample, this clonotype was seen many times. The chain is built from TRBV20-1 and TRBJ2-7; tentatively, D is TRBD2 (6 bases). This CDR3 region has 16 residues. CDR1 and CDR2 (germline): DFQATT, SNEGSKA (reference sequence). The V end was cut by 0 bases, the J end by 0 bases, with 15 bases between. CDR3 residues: CSARDLSGPNSYEQYF. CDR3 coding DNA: TGCAGTGCTAGAGATCTCAGCGGGCCTAACTCCTACGAGCAGTACTTC.

For the CDR3, the DNA is TGTGCCAGCAGTGAAACGCAGGGACTAGAGACCCAGTACTTC. Encoded protein: CASSETQGLETQYF. The chain uses TRBV2 and TRBJ2-5; a possible D gene is TRBD2 (6 bases). Trimming left V 2 bases short and J 4 bases short, with 11 bases between. The CDR3 length is 14 residues. Germline-derived CDR1 and CDR2 are SNHLY and FYNNEI.

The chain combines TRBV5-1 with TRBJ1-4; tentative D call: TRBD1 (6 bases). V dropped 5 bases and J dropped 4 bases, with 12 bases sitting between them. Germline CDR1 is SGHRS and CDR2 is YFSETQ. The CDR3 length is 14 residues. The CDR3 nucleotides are TGCGCCAGCAGATCAGGGGCGGGTAATGAAAAACTGTTTTTT. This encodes CASRSGAGNEKLFF.

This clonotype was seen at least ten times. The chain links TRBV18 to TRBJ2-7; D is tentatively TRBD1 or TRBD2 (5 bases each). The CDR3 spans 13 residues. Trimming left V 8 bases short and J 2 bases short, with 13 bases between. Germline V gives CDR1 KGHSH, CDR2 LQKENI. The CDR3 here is CASRRDATYEQYF. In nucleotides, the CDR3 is TGTGCCAGCCGCAGGGACGCAACCTACGAGCAGTACTTC.

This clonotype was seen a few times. CDR3 sequence reads: CASSLGSSSSYEQYF. The CDR3 DNA follows: TGTGCCAGCAGCTTAGGGTCTTCTAGCTCCTACGAGCAGTACTTC. The chain is built from TRBV7-6 and TRBJ2-7; unclear D gene. The V end lost 1 base, the J end lost 0 bases, and 10 bases lay between the germline ends. The CDR3 extends over 15 amino acids. Germline loops: CDR1 SGHVS, CDR2 FNYEAQ.

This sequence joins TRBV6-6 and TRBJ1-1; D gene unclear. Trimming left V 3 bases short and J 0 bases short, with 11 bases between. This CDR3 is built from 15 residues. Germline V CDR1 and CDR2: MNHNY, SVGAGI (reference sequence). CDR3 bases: TGTGCCAGCAGTTATATCGACGGCTTGAACACTGAAGCTTTCTTT. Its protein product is CASSYIDGLNTEAFF.